This TCR beta chain was recovered during a study of blood T cells in healthy people across ages. A second roughly 6 to 11 cycle PCR used barcoded and J-beta primers. TCRdb ran MiXCR on the 5' RACE reads and lists one entry per CDR3 protein. The sample includes hundreds of thousands of distinct CDR3 sequences, about 30% of them seen just once. This clonotype was observed a handful of times. Germline V gene lookup returns CDR1 GTSNPN and CDR2 SVGIG (reference sequence). V was cut by 2 bases and J by 0 bases, with 7 bases left in between. The CDR3 consists of 13 residues. The chain combines TRBV30 with TRBJ1-1; D may be TRBD1 (5 bases). The receptor was isolated from a woman aged 80 or older in good health. The specimen sequenced was blood. The CDR3 bases are TGTGCCTGGAGTCAGGGCCTGAACACTGAAGCTTTCTTT. As protein: CAWSQGLNTEAFF.